These T cell receptor beta chains were read from a single sample in a study of blood T cells in healthy people across ages. TCRdb reanalysed the 5' RACE reads using MiXCR and keeps one entry per CDR3 protein. The sample includes some 1.8 million distinct CDR3 sequences, 30% to 40% seen only once; the top ten take more than 20%. Sequencing input: blood. The origin of the receptors is a human donor in good health. Each CDR3 is given with its conserved first and last residue. The D gene is left open where the match is weak. A clone size is listed for some rows: how often the clone was seen (once, few, many), or a class if it is expanded.

CDR3nt: TGTGCCAGCAGTGAATCTTGGCAGGAGACCCAGTTCTTC; CDR3aa: CASSESWQETQFF; j_gene: TRBJ2-1; abundance: NA; v_gene: TRBV25-1; d_gene: NA
CDR3nt: TGTGCCAGCAGTCGCATTAGCGGGGGGGCGGTAAGTGAGCAGTACTTC; CDR3aa: CASSRISGGAVSEQYF; j_gene: TRBJ2-5; abundance: once; v_gene: TRBV12-3/TRBV12-4; d_gene: TRBD2
CDR3nt: TGCGCCAGCAGCCCGGTAGGGGAGAGAGAAAAACTGTTTTTT; CDR3aa: CASSPVGEREKLFF; j_gene: TRBJ1-4; abundance: NA; v_gene: TRBV5-1; d_gene: NA
CDR3nt: TGTGCCAGCAGCTTAGAGGTATTAGTAGCTGGGGCCAACGTCCTGACTTTC; CDR3aa: CASSLEVLVAGANVLTF; j_gene: TRBJ2-6; abundance: few; v_gene: TRBV11-2; d_gene: NA
CDR3nt: TGTGCCAGCAGCTTATCCCCCGGAAATCAAGAGACCCAGTACTTC; CDR3aa: CASSLSPGNQETQYF; j_gene: TRBJ2-5; abundance: few; v_gene: TRBV7-9; d_gene: NA
CDR3nt: TGTGCCAGCAGTACAGCTGAGCAGTACTTC; CDR3aa: CASSTAEQYF; j_gene: TRBJ2-7; abundance: NA; v_gene: TRBV28; d_gene: NA
CDR3nt: TGCGCCAGCAGCTTGGACACCACAGATACGCAGTATTTT; CDR3aa: CASSLDTTDTQYF; j_gene: TRBJ2-3; abundance: many; v_gene: TRBV5-1; d_gene: NA
CDR3nt: TGTGCCAGCAGTACAGGATTCACTGAAGCTTTCTTT; CDR3aa: CASSTGFTEAFF; j_gene: TRBJ1-1; abundance: few; v_gene: TRBV12-3/TRBV12-4; d_gene: NA
CDR3nt: TGCAGCGTTTTTGACAGAGGGACGTCCTACGAGCAGTACTTC; CDR3aa: CSVFDRGTSYEQYF; j_gene: TRBJ2-7; abundance: NA; v_gene: TRBV29-1; d_gene: NA
CDR3nt: TGTGCCAGCAGACAGGGCGGCTACACCTTC; CDR3aa: CASRQGGYTF; j_gene: TRBJ1-2; abundance: few; v_gene: TRBV6-6; d_gene: NA
CDR3nt: TGTGCCAGCAGCCCCTTTTGGGGGAGCATAGAGACCCAGTACTTC; CDR3aa: CASSPFWGSIETQYF; j_gene: TRBJ2-5; abundance: few; v_gene: TRBV7-8; d_gene: NA
CDR3nt: TGTGCCAGCAGTGATGACCATTGGGGTGGCTACACCTTC; CDR3aa: CASSDDHWGGYTF; j_gene: TRBJ1-2; abundance: few; v_gene: TRBV25-1; d_gene: NA
CDR3nt: TGCGCCAGCAGCTTTTCAACGGGAGGGGAGCAGTACTTC; CDR3aa: CASSFSTGGEQYF; j_gene: TRBJ2-7; abundance: NA; v_gene: TRBV5-1; d_gene: TRBD2
CDR3nt: TGTGCCAGCAGTTTAGTTTATGAAAAACTGTTTTTT; CDR3aa: CASSLVYEKLFF; j_gene: TRBJ1-4; abundance: NA; v_gene: TRBV12-3/TRBV12-4; d_gene: NA
CDR3nt: TGTGCCACCAGCAGAGGAGTCAACGGGGATACAGATACGCAGTATTTT; CDR3aa: CATSRGVNGDTDTQYF; j_gene: TRBJ2-3; abundance: NA; v_gene: TRBV15; d_gene: NA
CDR3nt: TGTGCCAGCAGCCCCCGGGGATGGGGAGATACGCAGTATTTT; CDR3aa: CASSPRGWGDTQYF; j_gene: TRBJ2-3; abundance: NA; v_gene: TRBV12-3/TRBV12-4; d_gene: NA
CDR3nt: TGTGCCAGCAGTTTAGGACAGGGAAGGATCCACGAGCAGTACTTC; CDR3aa: CASSLGQGRIHEQYF; j_gene: TRBJ2-7; abundance: NA; v_gene: TRBV28; d_gene: TRBD1
CDR3nt: TGTGCCAGCAGCCAAGATGGTAGCGGGAGAAGATACGAGCAGTACTTC; CDR3aa: CASSQDGSGRRYEQYF; j_gene: TRBJ2-7; abundance: few; v_gene: TRBV4-2; d_gene: TRBD2
CDR3nt: TGCAGTGCTAGAATGCAGGAGGCAGGGGCAGATTTCTTCCCAGATACGCAGTATTTT; CDR3aa: CSARMQEAGADFFPDTQYF; j_gene: TRBJ2-3; abundance: NA; v_gene: TRBV20-1; d_gene: NA
CDR3nt: TGTGCCAGCAGCTTAGAGTCGAGGAGTTCCTACAATGAGCAGTTCTTC; CDR3aa: CASSLESRSSYNEQFF; j_gene: TRBJ2-1; abundance: few; v_gene: TRBV11-2; d_gene: NA
CDR3nt: TGTGCCAGCAGCCCCCATAATTACTATGAGCAGTTCTTC; CDR3aa: CASSPHNYYEQFF; j_gene: TRBJ2-1; abundance: NA; v_gene: TRBV7-2; d_gene: NA
CDR3nt: TGTGCCAGCAGCTTAGCGGGGGGGACAGGGCCCGGGGAGCTGTTTTTT; CDR3aa: CASSLAGGTGPGELFF; j_gene: TRBJ2-2; abundance: NA; v_gene: TRBV7-8; d_gene: TRBD1
CDR3nt: TGTGCCAGCAGCCAGGGGGTGAGCGGGGGCCTTCGGAGCTCCTACAATGAGCAGTTCTTC; CDR3aa: CASSQGVSGGLRSSYNEQFF; j_gene: TRBJ2-1; abundance: NA; v_gene: TRBV3-1; d_gene: TRBD2
CDR3nt: TGTGCCAGCAGCTCCGAGGGGGGAGCTTTCTTT; CDR3aa: CASSSEGGAFF; j_gene: TRBJ1-1; abundance: NA; v_gene: TRBV5-5; d_gene: NA
CDR3nt: TGTGCCAGCTTAAGCCCGAGACAGGGAACGAATGAGCAGTTCTTC; CDR3aa: CASLSPRQGTNEQFF; j_gene: TRBJ2-1; abundance: NA; v_gene: TRBV2; d_gene: TRBD1
CDR3nt: TGTGCCAGCACCCTGGGGGGGTTTTCCTACAATGAGCAGTTCTTC; CDR3aa: CASTLGGFSYNEQFF; j_gene: TRBJ2-1; abundance: few; v_gene: TRBV11-1; d_gene: TRBD2
CDR3nt: TGTGCCAGCAGGTCTGACACGACTAGCACAGATACGCAGTATTTT; CDR3aa: CASRSDTTSTDTQYF; j_gene: TRBJ2-3; abundance: NA; v_gene: TRBV12-3/TRBV12-4; d_gene: NA
CDR3nt: TGCGCCAGCAGCCAATTTTACCTACGAGCTGCCCTCTATGATACGCAGTATTTT; CDR3aa: CASSQFYLRAALYDTQYF; j_gene: TRBJ2-3; abundance: NA; v_gene: TRBV4-3; d_gene: NA
CDR3nt: TGTGCCAGCTCACCGGCCCCTAGCTCCTATAATTCACCCCTCCACTTT; CDR3aa: CASSPAPSSYNSPLHF; j_gene: TRBJ1-6; abundance: once; v_gene: TRBV18; d_gene: NA
CDR3nt: TGCAGCGTCCGTAGGGGACAGGGAGTAGCAGATACGCAGTATTTT; CDR3aa: CSVRRGQGVADTQYF; j_gene: TRBJ2-3; abundance: few; v_gene: TRBV29-1; d_gene: TRBD1
CDR3nt: TGCGCCAGCAGCGTCACAGGGGAGCCTAACTATGGCTACACCTTC; CDR3aa: CASSVTGEPNYGYTF; j_gene: TRBJ1-2; abundance: few; v_gene: TRBV5-1; d_gene: TRBD1
CDR3nt: TGCGCCAGCAGCCAAGGTCCGGGTAATTCACCCCTCCACTTT; CDR3aa: CASSQGPGNSPLHF; j_gene: TRBJ1-6; abundance: NA; v_gene: TRBV4-1; d_gene: NA
CDR3nt: TGCAGCGTTGAAACCGACATGAACACTGAAGCTTTCTTT; CDR3aa: CSVETDMNTEAFF; j_gene: TRBJ1-1; abundance: NA; v_gene: TRBV29-1; d_gene: NA
CDR3nt: TGTGCCAGCAGTGAGGTTTTCAGGGATCGGTATGGCTACACCTTC; CDR3aa: CASSEVFRDRYGYTF; j_gene: TRBJ1-2; abundance: NA; v_gene: TRBV6-4; d_gene: NA
CDR3nt: TGTGCCAGCAGTTTGAGGGGGGCTTGGGATGAGCAGTTCTTC; CDR3aa: CASSLRGAWDEQFF; j_gene: TRBJ2-1; abundance: few; v_gene: TRBV27; d_gene: NA
CDR3nt: TGTGCCACCAGCAGACAACAGGGAACGTCGGGCGGCTACACCTTC; CDR3aa: CATSRQQGTSGGYTF; j_gene: TRBJ1-2; abundance: NA; v_gene: TRBV15; d_gene: NA
CDR3nt: TGCAGCGTTGAAGAGTACAGGGGGTCTGGAAACACCATATATTTT; CDR3aa: CSVEEYRGSGNTIYF; j_gene: TRBJ1-3; abundance: NA; v_gene: TRBV29-1; d_gene: TRBD1
CDR3nt: TGTGCCAGCTCTACATTCACCAAGAGGGGTGTACAGCCCCAGCATTTT; CDR3aa: CASSTFTKRGVQPQHF; j_gene: TRBJ1-5; abundance: NA; v_gene: TRBV18; d_gene: NA
CDR3nt: TGCGCCAGCAGCCAAGAAATGAACAGGAACACCGGGGAGCTGTTTTTT; CDR3aa: CASSQEMNRNTGELFF; j_gene: TRBJ2-2; abundance: NA; v_gene: TRBV4-3; d_gene: NA
CDR3nt: TGTGCCAGCAGCTGGTCGGGGGAGAACACTGAAGCTTTCTTT; CDR3aa: CASSWSGENTEAFF; j_gene: TRBJ1-1; abundance: NA; v_gene: TRBV9; d_gene: NA
CDR3nt: TGTGCCACCAGCAGAGATGAGACAGGTGACCATGAGCAGTTCTTC; CDR3aa: CATSRDETGDHEQFF; j_gene: TRBJ2-1; abundance: NA; v_gene: TRBV15; d_gene: NA
CDR3nt: TGTGCCAGCAGTTCCCCGTCGACTAGCGGGGCCTACCAAGAGACCCAGTACTTC; CDR3aa: CASSSPSTSGAYQETQYF; j_gene: TRBJ2-5; abundance: few; v_gene: TRBV12-3/TRBV12-4; d_gene: TRBD2
CDR3nt: TGCAGTGCTAGAGACCCCAAAGGGACTGAAGCTTTCTTT; CDR3aa: CSARDPKGTEAFF; j_gene: TRBJ1-1; abundance: NA; v_gene: TRBV20-1; d_gene: NA
CDR3nt: TGTGCCAGCAGCGCACCGACAGGGGGGAATCCCTACGAGCAGTACTTC; CDR3aa: CASSAPTGGNPYEQYF; j_gene: TRBJ2-7; abundance: NA; v_gene: TRBV7-9; d_gene: TRBD1
CDR3nt: TGTGCCAGCAGCCCGGGACTAGCGGGTAGCTCTGGGGCCAACGTCCTGACTTTC; CDR3aa: CASSPGLAGSSGANVLTF; j_gene: TRBJ2-6; abundance: NA; v_gene: TRBV4-2; d_gene: TRBD2
CDR3nt: TGTGCCAGCAGTTTGGGGGCCGCTTCCTTAGCTTTCTTT; CDR3aa: CASSLGAASLAFF; j_gene: TRBJ1-1; abundance: once; v_gene: TRBV12-3/TRBV12-4; d_gene: NA
CDR3nt: TGTGCCAGCAGTTTTGGGGGACCTGATCAGCCCCAGCATTTT; CDR3aa: CASSFGGPDQPQHF; j_gene: TRBJ1-5; abundance: NA; v_gene: TRBV12-3/TRBV12-4; d_gene: NA
CDR3nt: TGTGCCAGCAGATCCGGGGTATCGAGCAATCAGCCCCAGCATTTT; CDR3aa: CASRSGVSSNQPQHF; j_gene: TRBJ1-5; abundance: NA; v_gene: TRBV6-5; d_gene: NA
CDR3nt: TGTGCCCTTGAGGACCTTCAAGTCTACGAGCAGTACTTC; CDR3aa: CALEDLQVYEQYF; j_gene: TRBJ2-7; abundance: NA; v_gene: TRBV6-1; d_gene: NA
CDR3nt: TGCAGCGTTGAAGACAGAAGGGTTTATGGCTACACCTTC; CDR3aa: CSVEDRRVYGYTF; j_gene: TRBJ1-2; abundance: NA; v_gene: TRBV29-1; d_gene: NA
CDR3nt: TGTGCCAGCAGCTTATTGGTTGCTTATGGCTACACCTTC; CDR3aa: CASSLLVAYGYTF; j_gene: TRBJ1-2; abundance: many; v_gene: TRBV7-2; d_gene: NA
CDR3nt: TGTGCCAGCACCATACAGGGAGACAATCAGCCCCAGCATTTT; CDR3aa: CASTIQGDNQPQHF; j_gene: TRBJ1-5; abundance: few; v_gene: TRBV18; d_gene: NA
CDR3nt: TGTGCCAGCAGCGTCATGGACAAATCGGAAAGGGAAAATCAGCCCCAGCATTTT; CDR3aa: CASSVMDKSERENQPQHF; j_gene: TRBJ1-5; abundance: few; v_gene: TRBV9; d_gene: NA
CDR3nt: TGTGCCAGCAGCCCAGGGGGACGGGACACTGAAGCTTTCTTT; CDR3aa: CASSPGGRDTEAFF; j_gene: TRBJ1-1; abundance: NA; v_gene: TRBV7-2; d_gene: TRBD1
CDR3nt: TGTGCCAGCAGCTTAGCGGCTAGCGGGGTAGGGAATGAGCAGTTCTTC; CDR3aa: CASSLAASGVGNEQFF; j_gene: TRBJ2-1; abundance: NA; v_gene: TRBV7-6; d_gene: TRBD2
CDR3nt: TGTGCCAGCAGACCAGTAGCGGGGCACATGTTGGGGGGGGCCAACGTCCTGACTTTC; CDR3aa: CASRPVAGHMLGGANVLTF; j_gene: TRBJ2-6; abundance: NA; v_gene: TRBV7-2; d_gene: TRBD2
CDR3nt: TGCGCCAGCAGCTTGTCGACAGGGCCAGATGGCTACACCTTC; CDR3aa: CASSLSTGPDGYTF; j_gene: TRBJ1-2; abundance: NA; v_gene: TRBV5-1; d_gene: TRBD1